These T cell receptor beta chains were read from a single sample in a study of blood T cell repertoires in COVID-19. TCRdb's copy holds only in-frame clones and misses some; the assay was immunoSEQ multiplex PCR. The sample includes around 35,000 clones, roughly 85% of them seen just once. Source material: peripheral blood. Receptors were obtained from a human donor in a cohort sampled during active COVID-19. The CDR3 runs from the conserved cysteine through the conserved F or W. The order of the fields is D gene, V gene, clone size, J gene, CDR3 protein, CDR3 DNA. D genes are given only for firm matches. Expanded clones get a size class; other rows say once, few or many, or leave the size out.

d_call: -; v_call: TRBV28; clone_size: -; j_call: TRBJ1-4; cdr3_aa: CASSPWRATNEKLFF; cdr3_nt: TGTGCCAGCAGTCCCTGGAGGGCAACTAATGAAAAACTGTTTTTT
d_call: TRBD2; v_call: TRBV7-6; clone_size: -; j_call: TRBJ2-5; cdr3_aa: CASSPTGTGGPRETQYF; cdr3_nt: TGTGCCAGCAGCCCTACGGGTACGGGAGGGCCGCGGGAGACCCAGTACTTC
d_call: -; v_call: TRBV27; clone_size: -; j_call: TRBJ2-7; cdr3_aa: CASSLSLVPSYEQYF; cdr3_nt: TGTGCCAGCAGTTTATCACTAGTGCCCTCCTACGAGCAGTACTTC
d_call: TRBD1; v_call: TRBV2; clone_size: few; j_call: TRBJ1-4; cdr3_aa: CASSTDNRGGDEKLFF; cdr3_nt: TGTGCCAGCAGCACCGACAACAGGGGAGGAGATGAAAAACTGTTTTTT
d_call: -; v_call: TRBV9; clone_size: -; j_call: TRBJ2-5; cdr3_aa: CASSVEGRMQETQYF; cdr3_nt: TGTGCCAGCAGCGTAGAAGGCAGGATGCAAGAGACCCAGTACTTC
d_call: TRBD1; v_call: TRBV5-8; clone_size: -; j_call: TRBJ2-5; cdr3_aa: CASSFRDRPFQETQYF; cdr3_nt: TGTGCCAGCAGCTTCCGGGACAGGCCCTTCCAAGAGACCCAGTACTTC
d_call: -; v_call: TRBV7-9; clone_size: -; j_call: TRBJ1-1; cdr3_aa: CASIDGRGGEAFF; cdr3_nt: TGTGCCAGCATCGATGGAAGGGGGGGTGAAGCTTTCTTT
d_call: -; v_call: TRBV6-1; clone_size: -; j_call: TRBJ1-1; cdr3_aa: CASSEQGDTEAFF; cdr3_nt: TGTGCCAGCAGTGAACAGGGTGACACTGAAGCTTTCTTT
d_call: -; v_call: TRBV19; clone_size: -; j_call: TRBJ2-3; cdr3_aa: CASSIRGTDTQYF; cdr3_nt: TGTGCCAGTAGTATACGGGGCACAGATACGCAGTATTTT
d_call: TRBD2; v_call: TRBV12-3/TRBV12-4; clone_size: -; j_call: TRBJ2-1; cdr3_aa: CASSSGLAGVLFF; cdr3_nt: TGTGCCAGCAGTTCAGGACTAGCGGGAGTTCTGTTCTTC
d_call: -; v_call: TRBV2; clone_size: -; j_call: TRBJ1-1; cdr3_aa: CASSTAGKPNTEAFF; cdr3_nt: TGTGCCAGCAGTACCGCAGGCAAGCCGAACACTGAAGCTTTCTTT
d_call: TRBD1; v_call: TRBV5-1; clone_size: -; j_call: TRBJ2-5; cdr3_aa: CASSLVTGDVQETQYF; cdr3_nt: TGCGCCAGCAGCTTGGTGACAGGGGATGTCCAAGAGACCCAGTACTTC
d_call: -; v_call: TRBV28; clone_size: -; j_call: TRBJ1-5; cdr3_aa: CASSKFRSGVGNQPQHF; cdr3_nt: TGTGCCAGCAGCAAATTCCGATCGGGGGTGGGCAATCAGCCCCAGCATTTT
d_call: -; v_call: TRBV5-1; clone_size: -; j_call: TRBJ2-7; cdr3_aa: CASSLDTGTYEQYF; cdr3_nt: TGCGCCAGCAGCTTGGATACAGGTACCTACGAGCAGTACTTC
d_call: -; v_call: TRBV9; clone_size: -; j_call: TRBJ1-1; cdr3_aa: CASSVGALNTEAFF; cdr3_nt: TGTGCCAGCAGCGTAGGAGCTCTGAACACTGAAGCTTTCTTT
d_call: -; v_call: TRBV30; clone_size: -; j_call: TRBJ1-6; cdr3_aa: CAWSVQRSSYNSPLHF; cdr3_nt: TGTGCCTGGAGTGTACAAAGGAGCTCCTATAATTCACCCCTCCACTTT
d_call: TRBD1; v_call: TRBV4-2; clone_size: -; j_call: TRBJ2-1; cdr3_aa: CASSQGGTGGNEQFF; cdr3_nt: TGTGCCAGCAGCCAAGGAGGGACAGGGGGCAATGAGCAGTTCTTC
d_call: -; v_call: TRBV10-3; clone_size: few; j_call: TRBJ1-2; cdr3_aa: CAISEPGEDGYTF; cdr3_nt: TGTGCCATCAGTGAACCTGGGGAGGATGGCTACACCTTC
d_call: -; v_call: TRBV6-1; clone_size: -; j_call: TRBJ1-5; cdr3_aa: CASSEGGPSGGLKSQHF; cdr3_nt: TGTGCCAGCAGTGAAGGGGGGCCATCGGGAGGTCTCAAGTCCCAGCATTTT
d_call: TRBD2; v_call: TRBV5-1; clone_size: -; j_call: TRBJ2-2; cdr3_aa: CASSLGLAANTGELFF; cdr3_nt: TGCGCCAGCAGCTTGGGACTAGCCGCGAACACCGGGGAGCTGTTTTTT
d_call: -; v_call: TRBV19; clone_size: -; j_call: TRBJ1-5; cdr3_aa: CASRPGWGGHQPQHF; cdr3_nt: TGTGCCAGTCGTCCGGGGTGGGGGGGTCATCAGCCCCAGCATTTT
d_call: -; v_call: TRBV7-9; clone_size: -; j_call: TRBJ2-1; cdr3_aa: CATSSQGYNEQFF; cdr3_nt: TGTGCCACCTCTTCCCAGGGCTACAATGAGCAGTTCTTC
d_call: -; v_call: TRBV4-1; clone_size: -; j_call: TRBJ2-1; cdr3_aa: CASSQEEGGASGYNEQFF; cdr3_nt: TGCGCCAGCAGCCAAGAAGAAGGGGGGGCTAGCGGTTACAATGAGCAGTTCTTC
d_call: -; v_call: TRBV2; clone_size: -; j_call: TRBJ1-2; cdr3_aa: CASSRSEINYGYTF; cdr3_nt: TGTGCCAGCAGTCGGTCTGAAATTAACTATGGCTACACCTTC
d_call: TRBD1; v_call: TRBV4-1; clone_size: -; j_call: TRBJ1-5; cdr3_aa: CASSQEGQGGNQPQHF; cdr3_nt: TGCGCCAGCAGCCAAGAAGGACAGGGTGGCAATCAGCCCCAGCATTTT
d_call: -; v_call: TRBV11-2; clone_size: -; j_call: TRBJ1-2; cdr3_aa: CASSLGEAGYTF; cdr3_nt: TGTGCCAGCAGCTTAGGGGAGGCTGGCTACACCTTC
d_call: -; v_call: TRBV5-1; clone_size: -; j_call: TRBJ2-7; cdr3_aa: CASRESGSSYEQYF; cdr3_nt: TGCGCCAGCAGGGAGAGCGGCAGCTCCTACGAGCAGTACTTC
d_call: -; v_call: TRBV27; clone_size: -; j_call: TRBJ2-3; cdr3_aa: CASSYFARSVKISSTDTQYF; cdr3_nt: TGTGCCAGCAGTTACTTCGCGCGGAGCGTCAAAATTTCTAGCACAGATACGCAGTATTTT
d_call: -; v_call: TRBV28; clone_size: -; j_call: TRBJ1-1; cdr3_aa: CASCGTSKTLAFF; cdr3_nt: TGTGCCAGCTGTGGGACATCCAAAACATTAGCTTTCTTT
d_call: -; v_call: TRBV5-1; clone_size: -; j_call: TRBJ1-3; cdr3_aa: CASSLTGAGNTIYF; cdr3_nt: TGCGCCAGCAGCTTGACGGGGGCTGGAAACACCATATATTTT
d_call: TRBD1; v_call: TRBV3-1/TRBV3-2; clone_size: -; j_call: TRBJ2-1; cdr3_aa: CASSQVRGQGVYNEQFF; cdr3_nt: TGTGCCAGCAGCCAAGTCCGGGGACAGGGGGTTTACAATGAGCAGTTCTTC
d_call: -; v_call: TRBV20-1; clone_size: -; j_call: TRBJ2-6; cdr3_aa: CSASFRSGANVLTF; cdr3_nt: TGCAGTGCTAGTTTTCGCTCTGGGGCCAACGTCCTGACTTTC
d_call: TRBD2; v_call: TRBV28; clone_size: -; j_call: TRBJ2-3; cdr3_aa: CASSLWGRPPGGPLDTQYF; cdr3_nt: TGTGCCAGCAGTTTATGGGGACGTCCCCCGGGGGGGCCACTAGATACGCAGTATTTT
d_call: -; v_call: TRBV2; clone_size: -; j_call: TRBJ2-3; cdr3_aa: CASRSQGLGTDTQYF; cdr3_nt: TGTGCCAGCAGGAGCCAGGGTCTTGGCACAGATACGCAGTATTTT
d_call: -; v_call: TRBV27; clone_size: few; j_call: TRBJ2-7; cdr3_aa: CASSLTGTYEQYF; cdr3_nt: TGTGCCAGCAGTTTAACAGGGACCTACGAGCAGTACTTC
d_call: TRBD1; v_call: TRBV5-6; clone_size: -; j_call: TRBJ2-7; cdr3_aa: CASSFGTAVVEQYF; cdr3_nt: TGTGCCAGCAGCTTTGGGACAGCGGTGGTTGAGCAGTACTTC
d_call: -; v_call: TRBV2; clone_size: -; j_call: TRBJ2-7; cdr3_aa: CASSGGAYEQYF; cdr3_nt: TGTGCCAGCAGTGGCGGAGCCTACGAGCAGTACTTC
d_call: TRBD2; v_call: TRBV10-3; clone_size: -; j_call: TRBJ2-1; cdr3_aa: CAISGIAGSSYNEQFF; cdr3_nt: TGTGCCATCAGTGGTATAGCGGGGAGCTCCTACAATGAGCAGTTCTTC
d_call: TRBD2; v_call: TRBV24-1; clone_size: -; j_call: TRBJ2-1; cdr3_aa: CATSDSASGISGYNEQFF; cdr3_nt: TGTGCCACCAGTGATTCTGCTAGCGGGATCTCAGGCTACAATGAGCAGTTCTTC